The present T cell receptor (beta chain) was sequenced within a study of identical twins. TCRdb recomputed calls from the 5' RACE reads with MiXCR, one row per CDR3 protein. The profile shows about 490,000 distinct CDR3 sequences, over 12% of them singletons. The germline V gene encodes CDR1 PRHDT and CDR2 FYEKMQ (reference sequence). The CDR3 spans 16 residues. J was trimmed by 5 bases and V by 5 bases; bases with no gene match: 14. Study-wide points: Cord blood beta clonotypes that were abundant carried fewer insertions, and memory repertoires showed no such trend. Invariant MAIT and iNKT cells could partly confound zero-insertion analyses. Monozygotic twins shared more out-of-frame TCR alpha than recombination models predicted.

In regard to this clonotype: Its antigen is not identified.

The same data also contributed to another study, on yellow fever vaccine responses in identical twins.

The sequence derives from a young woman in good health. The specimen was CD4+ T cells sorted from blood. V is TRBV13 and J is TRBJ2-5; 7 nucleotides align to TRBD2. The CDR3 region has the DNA TGTGCCAGCAGCCCTCGGCCGACTAGCCCGAGGGAGACCCAGTACTTC. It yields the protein CASSPRPTSPRETQYF.